These T cell receptor beta chains were read from a single sample in a study of neurological immune-mediated disorders. TCRdb used MiXCR to reprocess the 5' RACE reads, holding one entry per CDR3 protein. The profile covers 50,000 or so distinct CDR3 sequences, with 10% appearing a single time and 21% taken by the ten largest. The specimen sequenced was PBMCs. Receptor source: a woman aged 40 to 50 with HTLV-1-associated myelopathy (HAM/TSP). Both conserved end residues are part of each CDR3. The D gene is left open where the match is weak. Clone sizes are given selectively: once, few, many, or a class where the clone is expanded.

clone size: many
D gene: -
CDR3 length: 19
V gene: TRBV6-6
J gene: TRBJ2-7
CDR3 protein: CASSYSGQRTKKSSYEQYF
CDR3 DNA: TGTGCCAGCAGTTACTCCGGACAGAGGACCAAAAAGAGCTCCTACGAGCAGTACTTC

clone size: many
D gene: -
CDR3 length: 16
V gene: TRBV30
J gene: TRBJ1-1
CDR3 protein: CAWETGTRIMNTEAFF
CDR3 DNA: TGTGCCTGGGAGACCGGGACACGAATCATGAACACTGAAGCTTTCTTT

clone size: many
D gene: TRBD1
CDR3 length: 15
V gene: TRBV5-1
J gene: TRBJ1-2
CDR3 protein: CASSQNRGRDYGYTF
CDR3 DNA: TGCGCCAGCAGCCAGAACAGGGGGCGAGACTATGGCTACACCTTC

clone size: many
D gene: TRBD2
CDR3 length: 13
V gene: TRBV6-5
J gene: TRBJ2-1
CDR3 protein: CASSPGGPRGQFF
CDR3 DNA: TGTGCCAGCAGTCCGGGGGGGCCCCGTGGGCAGTTCTTC

clone size: many
D gene: -
CDR3 length: 15
V gene: TRBV6-2/TRBV6-3
J gene: TRBJ1-1
CDR3 protein: CASSRRRVGNTEAFF
CDR3 DNA: TGTGCCAGCAGCAGAAGGAGGGTAGGGAATACTGAAGCTTTCTTT

clone size: many
D gene: -
CDR3 length: 17
V gene: TRBV3-1
J gene: TRBJ2-3
CDR3 protein: CASSQVLVGKSTDTQYF
CDR3 DNA: TGTGCCAGCAGCCAAGTCCTCGTGGGGAAAAGCACAGATACGCAGTATTTT

clone size: many
D gene: -
CDR3 length: 11
V gene: TRBV20-1
J gene: TRBJ2-5
CDR3 protein: CSGGTEETQYF
CDR3 DNA: TGCTCGGGGGGGACAGAAGAGACCCAGTACTTC

clone size: many
D gene: -
CDR3 length: 11
V gene: TRBV12-3/TRBV12-4
J gene: TRBJ2-5
CDR3 protein: CASSDLETQYF
CDR3 DNA: TGTGCCAGCAGTGATTTAGAGACCCAGTACTTC

clone size: many
D gene: -
CDR3 length: 15
V gene: TRBV12-3/TRBV12-4
J gene: TRBJ1-1
CDR3 protein: CASSLRGRGRTEAFF
CDR3 DNA: TGTGCCAGCAGTTTAAGGGGCAGGGGCCGCACTGAAGCTTTCTTT

clone size: many
D gene: -
CDR3 length: 13
V gene: TRBV7-9
J gene: TRBJ1-1
CDR3 protein: CASSLSMNTEAFF
CDR3 DNA: TGTGCCAGCAGCTTATCCATGAACACTGAAGCTTTCTTT

clone size: many
D gene: -
CDR3 length: 15
V gene: TRBV4-1
J gene: TRBJ2-1
CDR3 protein: CASSHPPPASNEQFF
CDR3 DNA: TGCGCCAGCAGCCATCCCCCTCCAGCGTCAAATGAGCAGTTCTTC

clone size: many
D gene: TRBD1
CDR3 length: 12
V gene: TRBV24-1
J gene: TRBJ2-1
CDR3 protein: CATSDDRDEQFF
CDR3 DNA: TGTGCCACCAGTGATGACAGGGATGAGCAGTTCTTC

clone size: many
D gene: TRBD1
CDR3 length: 18
V gene: TRBV4-1
J gene: TRBJ1-1
CDR3 protein: CASSQKDAPGTADTEAFF
CDR3 DNA: TGCGCCAGCAGCCAAAAAGACGCCCCCGGGACAGCGGACACTGAAGCTTTCTTT

clone size: many
D gene: -
CDR3 length: 15
V gene: TRBV5-1
J gene: TRBJ2-7
CDR3 protein: CASSPNSATSYEQYF
CDR3 DNA: TGCGCCAGCAGCCCTAACAGTGCAACCTCCTACGAGCAGTACTTC

clone size: many
D gene: -
CDR3 length: 13
V gene: TRBV29-1
J gene: TRBJ2-3
CDR3 protein: CSVRQGQSDTQYF
CDR3 DNA: TGCAGCGTACGGCAGGGTCAATCAGATACGCAGTATTTT

clone size: many
D gene: -
CDR3 length: 12
V gene: TRBV20-1
J gene: TRBJ1-2
CDR3 protein: CSAHRLLGGYTF
CDR3 DNA: TGCAGTGCCCACAGGTTATTGGGAGGCTACACCTTC

clone size: many
D gene: -
CDR3 length: 12
V gene: TRBV7-9
J gene: TRBJ2-7
CDR3 protein: CASSGRGYEQYF
CDR3 DNA: TGTGCCAGCAGTGGCAGGGGCTACGAGCAGTACTTC

clone size: many
D gene: -
CDR3 length: 17
V gene: TRBV15
J gene: TRBJ2-6
CDR3 protein: CATSRDRGHSGANVLTF
CDR3 DNA: TGTGCCACCAGCAGAGATAGAGGGCACTCTGGGGCCAACGTCCTGACTTTC

clone size: many
D gene: TRBD2
CDR3 length: 16
V gene: TRBV20-1
J gene: TRBJ2-1
CDR3 protein: CSAETGAGDLYNEQFF
CDR3 DNA: TGCAGTGCTGAGACCGGAGCGGGGGACCTATACAATGAGCAGTTCTTC

clone size: many
D gene: TRBD1
CDR3 length: 15
V gene: TRBV4-1
J gene: TRBJ2-7
CDR3 protein: CASSQPGDRVYEQYF
CDR3 DNA: TGCGCCAGCAGCCAACCCGGGGACAGAGTCTACGAGCAGTACTTC

clone size: many
D gene: TRBD1
CDR3 length: 16
V gene: TRBV12-3/TRBV12-4
J gene: TRBJ1-4
CDR3 protein: CASTQARGLANEKLFF
CDR3 DNA: TGTGCCAGCACCCAGGCCAGGGGGTTGGCTAATGAAAAACTGTTTTTT

clone size: many
D gene: -
CDR3 length: 15
V gene: TRBV5-1
J gene: TRBJ2-1
CDR3 protein: CASSLRDPSYNEQFF
CDR3 DNA: TGCGCCAGCAGCTTGCGGGACCCCTCCTACAATGAGCAGTTCTTC

clone size: many
D gene: -
CDR3 length: 15
V gene: TRBV7-2
J gene: TRBJ1-5
CDR3 protein: CASSLSRDQVGPQHF
CDR3 DNA: TGTGCCAGCAGCTTAAGCAGGGACCAGGTGGGGCCCCAGCATTTT

clone size: many
D gene: -
CDR3 length: 15
V gene: TRBV4-3
J gene: TRBJ1-5
CDR3 protein: CASSHGPGRDQPQHF
CDR3 DNA: TGCGCCAGCAGCCACGGGCCCGGGAGGGATCAGCCCCAGCATTTT

clone size: many
D gene: -
CDR3 length: 14
V gene: TRBV5-1
J gene: TRBJ1-6
CDR3 protein: CASSTTEAGSPLHF
CDR3 DNA: TGCGCCAGCAGCACAACAGAGGCGGGTTCACCCCTCCACTTT

clone size: many
D gene: -
CDR3 length: 15
V gene: TRBV20-1
J gene: TRBJ2-2
CDR3 protein: CSARERGTNTGELFF
CDR3 DNA: TGCAGTGCTAGAGAAAGGGGGACCAACACCGGGGAGCTGTTTTTT

clone size: many
D gene: -
CDR3 length: 13
V gene: TRBV20-1
J gene: TRBJ1-1
CDR3 protein: CSAGRGFNTEAFF
CDR3 DNA: TGCAGTGCTGGCCGGGGGTTTAACACTGAAGCTTTCTTT

clone size: few
D gene: -
CDR3 length: 16
V gene: TRBV6-1
J gene: TRBJ2-1
CDR3 protein: CASSEKSLYSYNEQFF
CDR3 DNA: TGTGCCAGCAGTGAAAAGAGTTTGTATTCCTACAATGAGCAGTTCTTC

clone size: many
D gene: TRBD2
CDR3 length: 17
V gene: TRBV9
J gene: TRBJ2-7
CDR3 protein: CASSVASGGGTYERQYF
CDR3 DNA: TGTGCCAGCAGCGTAGCTAGCGGGGGCGGCACCTACGAGCGGCAGTACTTC

clone size: -
D gene: -
CDR3 length: 14
V gene: TRBV5-6
J gene: TRBJ1-1
CDR3 protein: CASRPRRRSTEAFF
CDR3 DNA: TGTGCCAGCAGACCACGACGGAGAAGCACTGAAGCTTTCTTT

clone size: many
D gene: -
CDR3 length: 12
V gene: TRBV6-6
J gene: TRBJ2-3
CDR3 protein: CASVDGTDTQYF
CDR3 DNA: TGTGCCAGCGTAGACGGCACAGATACGCAGTATTTT

clone size: -
D gene: TRBD2
CDR3 length: 14
V gene: TRBV30
J gene: TRBJ2-1
CDR3 protein: CAWTMGLADNEEFF
CDR3 DNA: TGTGCCTGGACAATGGGACTAGCGGACAATGAGGAGTTCTTC

clone size: many
D gene: -
CDR3 length: 12
V gene: TRBV20-1
J gene: TRBJ2-3
CDR3 protein: CSASPRADTQYF
CDR3 DNA: TGCAGTGCTTCGCCTAGGGCAGATACGCAGTATTTT

clone size: many
D gene: TRBD1
CDR3 length: 17
V gene: TRBV20-1
J gene: TRBJ1-5
CDR3 protein: CSARDRFRDSSNQPQHF
CDR3 DNA: TGCAGTGCTAGAGATAGGTTCCGGGACAGTAGCAATCAGCCCCAGCATTTT

clone size: many
D gene: -
CDR3 length: 17
V gene: TRBV6-2/TRBV6-3
J gene: TRBJ2-5
CDR3 protein: CASSYSWAFRHQETQYF
CDR3 DNA: TGTGCCAGCAGTTACTCCTGGGCGTTTCGACACCAAGAGACCCAGTACTTC

clone size: many
D gene: -
CDR3 length: 16
V gene: TRBV6-6
J gene: TRBJ1-2
CDR3 protein: CASSYYQGWSNYGYTF
CDR3 DNA: TGTGCCAGCAGTTACTACCAGGGATGGTCGAACTATGGCTACACCTTC

clone size: many
D gene: TRBD1
CDR3 length: 16
V gene: TRBV5-1
J gene: TRBJ1-1
CDR3 protein: CASRIGGPGLNTEAFF
CDR3 DNA: TGCGCCAGCAGAATAGGGGGCCCGGGGCTGAACACTGAAGCTTTCTTT

clone size: few
D gene: -
CDR3 length: 11
V gene: TRBV20-1
J gene: TRBJ1-1
CDR3 protein: CSAREGAEAFF
CDR3 DNA: TGCAGTGCGAGGGAGGGAGCTGAAGCTTTCTTT

clone size: many
D gene: TRBD1
CDR3 length: 15
V gene: TRBV6-2/TRBV6-3
J gene: TRBJ1-5
CDR3 protein: CASSYGTGKNQPQHF
CDR3 DNA: TGTGCCAGCAGTTACGGGACAGGGAAAAATCAGCCCCAGCATTTT

clone size: many
D gene: TRBD1
CDR3 length: 16
V gene: TRBV5-1
J gene: TRBJ2-7
CDR3 protein: CASSLSGTGNVYEQYF
CDR3 DNA: TGCGCCAGCAGCTTATCCGGGACAGGGAATGTCTACGAGCAGTACTTC

clone size: many
D gene: -
CDR3 length: 15
V gene: TRBV7-6
J gene: TRBJ2-1
CDR3 protein: CASSFFGGPGNEQFF
CDR3 DNA: TGTGCCAGCAGCTTTTTCGGGGGGCCGGGGAATGAGCAGTTCTTC

clone size: -
D gene: TRBD2
CDR3 length: 16
V gene: TRBV7-2
J gene: TRBJ2-5
CDR3 protein: CASSLDVSGGVRTQYF
CDR3 DNA: TGTGCCAGCAGCTTAGACGTCAGCGGGGGGGTTAGGACCCAGTACTTC

clone size: many
D gene: -
CDR3 length: 15
V gene: TRBV5-5
J gene: TRBJ2-1
CDR3 protein: CASSFSGTLGDEQFF
CDR3 DNA: TGTGCCAGCAGCTTTTCTGGGACCCTCGGCGATGAGCAGTTCTTC

clone size: many
D gene: TRBD1
CDR3 length: 16
V gene: TRBV10-3
J gene: TRBJ2-2
CDR3 protein: CAISDRTGPNTGELFF
CDR3 DNA: TGTGCCATCAGTGACCGGACAGGGCCCAACACCGGGGAGCTGTTTTTT

clone size: -
D gene: -
CDR3 length: 15
V gene: TRBV30
J gene: TRBJ2-1
CDR3 protein: CAWSVGNMAYNEQFF
CDR3 DNA: TGTGCCTGGAGTGTAGGCAATATGGCCTACAATGAGCAGTTCTTC

clone size: few
D gene: -
CDR3 length: 16
V gene: TRBV5-1
J gene: TRBJ1-4
CDR3 protein: CASSLGTGFKGEKLFF
CDR3 DNA: TGCGCCAGCAGCTTGGGGACGGGATTCAAAGGGGAAAAACTGTTTTTT

clone size: many
D gene: TRBD1
CDR3 length: 16
V gene: TRBV6-5
J gene: TRBJ1-4
CDR3 protein: CASSYFGVQGVEKLFF
CDR3 DNA: TGTGCCAGCAGTTACTTCGGGGTTCAGGGGGTTGAAAAACTGTTTTTT

clone size: many
D gene: TRBD2
CDR3 length: 17
V gene: TRBV10-3
J gene: TRBJ2-3
CDR3 protein: CAISESLAGGSTDTQYF
CDR3 DNA: TGTGCCATCAGTGAGTCCCTGGCGGGGGGTAGCACAGATACGCAGTATTTT

clone size: many
D gene: TRBD2
CDR3 length: 16
V gene: TRBV5-1
J gene: TRBJ2-5
CDR3 protein: CASSTGLAGEVETQYF
CDR3 DNA: TGCGCCAGCAGCACCGGACTAGCGGGGGAAGTAGAGACCCAGTACTTC